This TCR beta chain was captured in a study of cytomegalovirus exposure and HLA in healthy donors. Study information: The roughly 110 validation repertoires were produced on the same platform as the approximately 620 repertoires of the first cohort. This was reported in a later analysis.

TCRdb's copy holds only in-frame clones and misses some; the assay was immunoSEQ multiplex PCR. The sample includes over 200,000 clones, approximately 87% of them seen just once. Note on this clone: Antigen specificity is unknown.

Study-level findings and limits: It was reportedly the case that the classifier diagnosed cytomegalovirus status with high specificity and sensitivity.

With 3 bases clipped from V and 2 bases from J, the junction kept 13 bases outside the gene matches. Germline CDR1 and CDR2: MNHEY and SMNVEV (reference sequence). The CDR3 runs 19 residues. The receptor comes from a woman aged 18 to 35 in good health and CMV-seronegative. Sequencing input: PBMCs. The J gene is TRBJ2-6, the V gene TRBV27; 7 nucleotides line up with TRBD1. As DNA, the CDR3 is TGTGCCAGCAGTTTCCGACAGGGTAAAAGGTTGGCTGGGGCCAACGTCCTGACTTTC. The encoded protein is CASSFRQGKRLAGANVLTF.